These 2 T cell receptor beta chains originate from one sample sequenced in a study of shared clonotypes between healthy human individuals. The data were produced by immunoSEQ multiplex PCR, yet TCRdb's version contains in-frame clones alone and is incomplete. The data hold 2 million to 3 million clones, with 93% observed a single time. Specimen: naive CD4+ T cells from PBMCs. Indicated subset: CD45RA+ positively selected. The receptors derive from a man between 18 and 29 years old in good health. Some clones in this sample may be carry-over from other donors' samples.

The genes are TRBV7-8 and TRBJ2-7; no definite D call. V was trimmed by 1 base and J by 3 bases, leaving 10 bases between them. Germline-derived CDR1 and CDR2 are SGHVS and FQNEAQ. This CDR3 has 14 residues. The CDR3 DNA reads TGTGCCAGCAGCTTAGGAAGGACCCTCTACGAGCAGTACTTC. Protein: CASSLGRTLYEQYF.

The chain has TRBV5-4 and TRBJ2-1; a weak D match, TRBD1 (5 bases). Germline assignment: CDR1 SGHNT and CDR2 YYREEE (reference sequence). The germline V and J ends were trimmed by 0 bases and 10 bases, with 11 bases remaining between them. The CDR3 runs to 13 residues. CDR3 sequence (DNA): TGTGCCAGCAGCTTGGCCAGGCAGGGCGAGCAGTTCTTC. Translated: CASSLARQGEQFF.